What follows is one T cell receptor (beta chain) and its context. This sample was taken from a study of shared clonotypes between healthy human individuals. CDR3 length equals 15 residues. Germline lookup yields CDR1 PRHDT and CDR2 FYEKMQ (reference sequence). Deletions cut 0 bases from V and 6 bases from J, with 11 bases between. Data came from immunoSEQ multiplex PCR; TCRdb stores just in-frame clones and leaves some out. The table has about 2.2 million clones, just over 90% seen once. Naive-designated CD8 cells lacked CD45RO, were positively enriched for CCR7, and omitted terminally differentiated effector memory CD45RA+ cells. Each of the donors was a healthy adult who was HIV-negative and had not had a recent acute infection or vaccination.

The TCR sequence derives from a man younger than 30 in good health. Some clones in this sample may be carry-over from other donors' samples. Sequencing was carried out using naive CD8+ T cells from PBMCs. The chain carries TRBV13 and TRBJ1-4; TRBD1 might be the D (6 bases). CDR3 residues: CASSLGDRKHEKLFF. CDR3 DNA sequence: TGTGCCAGCAGCTTAGGAGACAGGAAGCATGAAAAACTGTTTTTT.